This T cell receptor (beta chain) was identified during a study of cytotoxic CD8 clonotypes in ibrutinib-treated CLL. Study summary: Partial responses totalled approximately 25 and complete responses 2; after median roughly 68 months, about 14 remained remitted and approximately twelve progressed.

Germline V gives CDR1 MDHEN, CDR2 SYDVKM. V gave up 6 bases and J gave up 4 bases; unmatched junction bases: 5. The CDR3 runs to 14 residues. This clone was recorded only once. Antigen unknown. Here immunoSEQ multiplex PCR was the method, and the copy in TCRdb shows in-frame clones only, minus some. The sample contains 120,000 to 150,000 clones, approximately 77% of which appear only once. Broader study findings: Baseline clonality, higher than in age-matched healthy donors, tracked circulating CD8+ T-cell counts. Upon ibrutinib response clonality rose, and upon progression it fell back toward baseline.

The chain links TRBV28 to TRBJ2-7, with TRBD1 identical over 11 bases. The sequencing here drew on PBMCs, taken after 12 months of ibrutinib treatment. This receptor was taken from a human donor with chronic lymphocytic leukemia. The CDR3 loop reads CASRPGQGVYEQYF. The DNA for the CDR3 is TGTGCCAGCAGACCGGGACAGGGGGTGTACGAGCAGTACTTC.